This is a list of T cell receptor beta chains from one sample in a study of vaccination and CD4 T cells after COVID-19. No antigens are known for them. MiXCR, applied by TCRdb to the PCR reads, yields one record per CDR3 protein. This table holds around 20,000 distinct CDR3 sequences, about 45% found once. Sequencing was performed on CD4+ T cells from blood, cultured in vitro. The source is a human donor who had recovered from COVID-19. CDR3s leave out the opening cysteine and the closing phenylalanine or tryptophan.

>TRBJ1-1|TRBV20-1
SARDWGQANTEAF
>TRBJ1-6|TRBV20-1
SARDTFGRNYNSPLH
>TRBJ1-4|TRBV28
ASSVRTRATNEKLF
>TRBJ2-6|TRBV20-1
SAIEQGRRGHGANVLT
>TRBJ1-3|TRBV10-3
AISEVLSSGNTIY
>TRBJ1-5|TRBV9
ASSVGPIGNQPQH
>TRBJ1-3|TRBV6-1
ASGVLTGVSGNTIY
>TRBJ1-3|TRBV7-9
ASSSRDRISGNTIY
>TRBJ2-2|TRBV29-1
SVRGGPNTGELF
>TRBJ1-1|TRBV10-2
ASSDREGTEAF
>TRBJ2-2|TRBV6-5
ASSYALAGAPGELF
>TRBJ2-1|TRBV6-5
ASSSIAGVGYNEQF
>TRBJ2-2|TRBV5-1
ASSLTRESDTGELF
>TRBJ2-3|TRBV10-1
ASTSGLAGEVDTQY
>TRBJ2-5|TRBV20-1
SAEKRGAETQY
>TRBJ1-1|TRBV6-2/TRBV6-3
ASSYPTVEAF
>TRBJ1-5|TRBV21-1
ASSKYLALGAGGNQPQH
>TRBJ2-2|TRBV7-2
ASSLVRVAGELF
>TRBJ1-6|TRBV12-3/TRBV12-4
ASSSEWYSPLH
>TRBJ2-3|TRBV7-2
ASSDSVTDTQY
>TRBJ1-1|TRBV28
ASGRQPPYPEAF
>TRBJ1-1|TRBV19
ASSMRGTGVTEAF
>TRBJ2-7|TRBV20-1
SANSGVVLYEQY
>TRBJ2-3|TRBV12-3/TRBV12-4
ASTTGDSSTDTQY
>TRBJ1-2|TRBV6-1
ASKGTDDYGYT